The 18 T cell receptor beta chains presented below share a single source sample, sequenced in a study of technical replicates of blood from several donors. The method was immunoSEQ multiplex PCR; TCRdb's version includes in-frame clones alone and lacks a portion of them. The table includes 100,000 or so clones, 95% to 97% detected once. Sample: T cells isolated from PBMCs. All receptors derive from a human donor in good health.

In DNA, the CDR3 is TGTGCCATCAGTGCCGTAACCCGTGAACGACATAAGCAGTACTTC. Its protein is CAISAVTRERHKQYF. The rearrangement links TRBV10-3 to TRBJ2-7; D is unclear. There are 15 residues in the CDR3. The germline V gene has CDR1 ENHRY and CDR2 SYGVKD. Deletions cut 4 bases from V and 8 bases from J, with 21 bases between.

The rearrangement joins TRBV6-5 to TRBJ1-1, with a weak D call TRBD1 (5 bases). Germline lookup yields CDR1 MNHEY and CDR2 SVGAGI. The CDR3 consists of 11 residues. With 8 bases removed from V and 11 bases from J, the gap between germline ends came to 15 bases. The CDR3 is CASLRGTYAFF. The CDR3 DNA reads TGTGCCAGCCTCCGGGGGACGTACGCTTTCTTT.

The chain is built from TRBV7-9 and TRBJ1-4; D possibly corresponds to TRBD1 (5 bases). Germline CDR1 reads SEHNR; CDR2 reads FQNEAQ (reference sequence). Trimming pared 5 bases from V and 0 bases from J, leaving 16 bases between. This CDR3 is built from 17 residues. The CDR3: CASSTTGLPATNEKLFF. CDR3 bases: TGTGCCAGCAGCACCACGGGACTTCCTGCAACTAATGAAAAACTGTTTTTT.

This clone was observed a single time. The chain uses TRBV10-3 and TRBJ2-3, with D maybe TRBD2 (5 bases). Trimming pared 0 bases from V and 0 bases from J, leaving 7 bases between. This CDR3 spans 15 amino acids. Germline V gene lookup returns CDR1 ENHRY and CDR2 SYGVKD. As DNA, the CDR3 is TGTGCCATCAGTGAGTCGAGGGTAAGCACAGATACGCAGTATTTT. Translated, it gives CAISESRVSTDTQYF.

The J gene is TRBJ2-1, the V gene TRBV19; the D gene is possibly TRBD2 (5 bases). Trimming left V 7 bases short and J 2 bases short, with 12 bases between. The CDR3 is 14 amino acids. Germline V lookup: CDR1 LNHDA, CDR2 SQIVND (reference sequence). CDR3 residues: CASIGVGPYNEQFF. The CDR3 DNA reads TGTGCCAGTATCGGGGTCGGACCCTACAATGAGCAGTTCTTC.

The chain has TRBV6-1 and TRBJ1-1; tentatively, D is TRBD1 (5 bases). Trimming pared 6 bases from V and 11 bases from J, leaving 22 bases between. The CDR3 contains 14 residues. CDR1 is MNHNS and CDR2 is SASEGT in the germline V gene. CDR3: CASSKAPYQGGAFF. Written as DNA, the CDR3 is TGTGCCAGCAGCAAAGCCCCCTATCAGGGTGGCGCTTTCTTT.

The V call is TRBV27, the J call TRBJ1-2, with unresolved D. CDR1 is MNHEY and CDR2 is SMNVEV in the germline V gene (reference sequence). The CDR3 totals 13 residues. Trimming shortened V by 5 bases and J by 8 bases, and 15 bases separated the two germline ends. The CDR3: CASSISTRHGYTF. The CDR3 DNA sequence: TGTGCCAGCAGTATCTCGACACGGCACGGCTACACCTTC.

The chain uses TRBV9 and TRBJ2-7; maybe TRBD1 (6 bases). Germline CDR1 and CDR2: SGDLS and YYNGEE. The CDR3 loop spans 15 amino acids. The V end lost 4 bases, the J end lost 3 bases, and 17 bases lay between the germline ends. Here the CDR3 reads CASSPGRDNLYEQYF. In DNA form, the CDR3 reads TGTGCCAGCAGCCCCGGACGGGACAACCTCTACGAGCAGTACTTC. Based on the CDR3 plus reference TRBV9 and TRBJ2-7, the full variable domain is DSGVTQTPKHLITATGQRVTLRCSPRSGDLSVYWYQQSLDQGLQFLIQYYNGEERAKGNILERFSAQQFPDLHSELNLSSLELGDSALYFCASSPGRDNLYEQYFGPGTRLTVT.

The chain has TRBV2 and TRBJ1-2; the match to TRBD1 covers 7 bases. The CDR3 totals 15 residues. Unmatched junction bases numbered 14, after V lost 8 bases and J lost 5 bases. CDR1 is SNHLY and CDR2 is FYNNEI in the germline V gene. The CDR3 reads CASSKGDSDLYGYTF. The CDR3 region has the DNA TGTGCCAGCTCAAAGGGGGACAGCGACCTTTATGGCTACACCTTC.

The CDR3 nucleotides are TGTGCCAGCAGTCTAGAGATTATGAACACCGGGGAGCTGTTTTTT. Encoded protein: CASSLEIMNTGELFF. The V call is TRBV6-1, the J call TRBJ2-2; no definite D call. V dropped 5 bases and J dropped 1 base, with 11 bases sitting between them. Germline V gene lookup returns CDR1 MNHNS and CDR2 SASEGT. CDR3 length: 15 residues.

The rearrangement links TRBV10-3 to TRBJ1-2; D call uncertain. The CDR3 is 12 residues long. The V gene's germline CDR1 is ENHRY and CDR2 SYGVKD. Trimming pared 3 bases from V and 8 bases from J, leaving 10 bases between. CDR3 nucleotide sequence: TGTGCCATCAGTGACCAACGGTACGGCTACACCTTC. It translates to CAISDQRYGYTF.

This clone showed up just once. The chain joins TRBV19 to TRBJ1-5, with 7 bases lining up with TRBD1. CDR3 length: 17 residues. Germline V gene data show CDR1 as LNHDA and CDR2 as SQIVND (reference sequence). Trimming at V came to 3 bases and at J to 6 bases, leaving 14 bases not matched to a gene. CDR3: CASSIATKTGSGQPQHF. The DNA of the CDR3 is TGTGCCAGTAGTATCGCGACGAAGACAGGGAGTGGTCAGCCCCAGCATTTT.

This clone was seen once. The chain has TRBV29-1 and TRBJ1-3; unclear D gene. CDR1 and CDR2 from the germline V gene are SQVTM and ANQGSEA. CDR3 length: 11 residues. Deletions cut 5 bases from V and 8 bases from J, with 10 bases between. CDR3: CSVPYGDTIYF. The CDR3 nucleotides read TGCAGCGTTCCTTACGGTGACACCATATATTTT.

CDR3 bases: TGTGCCAGCAGATCCGGGACAGGGAACACTGAAGCTTTCTTT. Its protein is CASRSGTGNTEAFF. The V and J genes are TRBV27 and TRBJ1-1; 8 positions match TRBD1. The CDR3 covers 14 residues. The V and J ends lost 6 bases and 1 base, in that order; junction bases with no gene match: 4. Looked up from germline, CDR1 is MNHEY and CDR2 is SMNVEV (reference sequence).

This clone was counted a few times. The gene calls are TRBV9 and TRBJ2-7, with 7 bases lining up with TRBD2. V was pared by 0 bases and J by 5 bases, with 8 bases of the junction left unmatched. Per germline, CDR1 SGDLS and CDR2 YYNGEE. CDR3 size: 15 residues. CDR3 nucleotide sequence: TGTGCCAGCAGCGTAGCGGGTCGGGAGGACAACGAGCAGTACTTC. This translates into CASSVAGREDNEQYF.

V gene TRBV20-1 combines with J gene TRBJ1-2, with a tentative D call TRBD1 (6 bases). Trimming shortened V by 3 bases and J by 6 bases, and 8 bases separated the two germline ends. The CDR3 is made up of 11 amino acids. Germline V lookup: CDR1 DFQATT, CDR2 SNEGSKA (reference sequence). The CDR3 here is CSARYRDGYTF. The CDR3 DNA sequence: TGCAGTGCTAGGTACAGGGATGGCTACACCTTC.

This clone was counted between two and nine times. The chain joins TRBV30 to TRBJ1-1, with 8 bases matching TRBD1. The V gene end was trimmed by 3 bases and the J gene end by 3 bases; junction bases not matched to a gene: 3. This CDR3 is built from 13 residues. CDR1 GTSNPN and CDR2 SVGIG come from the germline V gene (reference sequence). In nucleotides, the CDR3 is TGTGCCTGGAGACTGACAGGGGACACTGAAGCTTTCTTT. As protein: CAWRLTGDTEAFF.

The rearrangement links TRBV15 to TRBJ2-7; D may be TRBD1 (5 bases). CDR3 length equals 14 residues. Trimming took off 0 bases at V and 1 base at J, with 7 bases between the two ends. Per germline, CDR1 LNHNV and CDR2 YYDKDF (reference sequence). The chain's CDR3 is CATSRDGHSYEQYF. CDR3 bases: TGTGCCACCAGCAGAGATGGACATTCCTACGAGCAGTACTTC.